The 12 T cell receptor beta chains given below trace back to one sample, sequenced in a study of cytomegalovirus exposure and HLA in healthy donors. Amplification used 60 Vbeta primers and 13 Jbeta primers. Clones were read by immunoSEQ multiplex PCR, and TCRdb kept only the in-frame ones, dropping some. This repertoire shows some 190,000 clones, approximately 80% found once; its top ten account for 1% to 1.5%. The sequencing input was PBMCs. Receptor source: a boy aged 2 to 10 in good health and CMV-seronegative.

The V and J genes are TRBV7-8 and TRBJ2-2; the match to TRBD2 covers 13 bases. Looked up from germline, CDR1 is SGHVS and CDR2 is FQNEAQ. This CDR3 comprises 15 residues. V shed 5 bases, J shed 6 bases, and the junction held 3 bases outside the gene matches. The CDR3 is CASSPGLAGSGELFF. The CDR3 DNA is TGTGCCAGCAGCCCGGGACTAGCGGGGTCCGGGGAGCTGTTTTTT.

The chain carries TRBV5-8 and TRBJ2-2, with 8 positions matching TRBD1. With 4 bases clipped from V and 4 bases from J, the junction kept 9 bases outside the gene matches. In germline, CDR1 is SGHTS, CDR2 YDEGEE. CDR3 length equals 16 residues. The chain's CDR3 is CASSPPGTGVTGELFF. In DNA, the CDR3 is TGTGCCAGCAGCCCCCCCGGGACAGGAGTCACCGGGGAGCTGTTTTTT.

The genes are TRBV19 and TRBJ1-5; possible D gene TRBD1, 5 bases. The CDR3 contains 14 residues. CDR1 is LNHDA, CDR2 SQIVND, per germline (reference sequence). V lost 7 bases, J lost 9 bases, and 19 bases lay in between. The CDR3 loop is CASTGTGEVGPQHF. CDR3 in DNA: TGTGCCAGTACCGGGACGGGGGAAGTGGGGCCCCAGCATTTT.

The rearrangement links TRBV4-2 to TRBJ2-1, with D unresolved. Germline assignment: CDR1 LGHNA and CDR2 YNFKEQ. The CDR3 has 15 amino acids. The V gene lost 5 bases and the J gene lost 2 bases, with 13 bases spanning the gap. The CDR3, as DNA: TGTGCCAGCAGCAGGAGCCGATCCCCCTACAATGAGCAGTTCTTC. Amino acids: CASSRSRSPYNEQFF.

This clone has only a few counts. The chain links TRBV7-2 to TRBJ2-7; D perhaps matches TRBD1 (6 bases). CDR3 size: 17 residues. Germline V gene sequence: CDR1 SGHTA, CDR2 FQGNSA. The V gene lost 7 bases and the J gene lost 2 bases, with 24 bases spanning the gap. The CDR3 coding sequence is TGTGCCAGCAACGCCGACCCCAGGGGCAAGATAGCCTACGAGCAGTACGTC. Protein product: CASNADPRGKIAYEQYV.

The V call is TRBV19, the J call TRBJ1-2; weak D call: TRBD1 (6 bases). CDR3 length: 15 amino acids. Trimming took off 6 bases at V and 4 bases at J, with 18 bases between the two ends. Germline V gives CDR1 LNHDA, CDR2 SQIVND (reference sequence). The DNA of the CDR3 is TGTGCCAGTAGCGGGTCGAGGGGCAGGGGCTATGGCTACACCTTC. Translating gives CASSGSRGRGYGYTF. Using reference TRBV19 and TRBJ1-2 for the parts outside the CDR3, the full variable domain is DGGITQSPKYLFRKEGQNVTLSCEQNLNHDAMYWYRQDPGQGLRLIYYSQIVNDFQKGDIAEGYSVSREKKESFPLTVTSAQKNPTAFYLCASSGSRGRGYGYTFGSGTRLTVV.

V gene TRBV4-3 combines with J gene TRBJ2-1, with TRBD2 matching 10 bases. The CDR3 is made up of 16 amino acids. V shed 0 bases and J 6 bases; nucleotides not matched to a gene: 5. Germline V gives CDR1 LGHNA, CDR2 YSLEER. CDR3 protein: CASSQEGAGGLNEQFF. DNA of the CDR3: TGCGCCAGCAGCCAAGAAGGAGCGGGGGGGCTCAATGAGCAGTTCTTC.

The CDR3 bases are TGTGCCAGCAGCGGGGGTCGGATCACTGAAGCTTTCTTT. Encoded protein: CASSGGRITEAFF. The chain has TRBV6-5 and TRBJ1-1, with D possibly being TRBD1 (5 bases). In germline, CDR1 is MNHEY, CDR2 SVGAGI. The CDR3 runs to 13 residues. V lost 6 bases and J lost 4, with 12 bases in between.

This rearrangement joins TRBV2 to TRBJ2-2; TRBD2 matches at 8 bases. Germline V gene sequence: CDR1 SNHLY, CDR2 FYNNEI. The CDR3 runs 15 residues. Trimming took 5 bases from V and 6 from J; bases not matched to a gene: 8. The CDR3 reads CASSMSAGGSGELFF. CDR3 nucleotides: TGTGCCAGCAGTATGTCCGCGGGAGGCTCCGGGGAGCTGTTTTTT.

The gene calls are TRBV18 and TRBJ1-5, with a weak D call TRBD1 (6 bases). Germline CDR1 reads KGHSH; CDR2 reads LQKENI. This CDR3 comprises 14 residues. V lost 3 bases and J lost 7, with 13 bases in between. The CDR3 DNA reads TGTGCCAGCTCACCGGGGGACAATTGGCAGCCCCAGCATTTT. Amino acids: CASSPGDNWQPQHF. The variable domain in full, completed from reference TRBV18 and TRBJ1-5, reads NAGVMQNPRHLVRRRGQEARLRCSPMKGHSHVYWYRQLPEEGLKFMVYLQKENIIDESGMPKERFSAEFPKEGPSILRIQQVVRGDSAAYFCASSPGDNWQPQHFGDGTRLSIL.

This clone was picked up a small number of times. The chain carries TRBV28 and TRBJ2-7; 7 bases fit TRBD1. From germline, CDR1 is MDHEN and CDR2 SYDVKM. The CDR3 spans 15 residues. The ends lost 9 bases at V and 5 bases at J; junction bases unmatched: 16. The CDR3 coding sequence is TGTGCCAGTCGTAGCTCAGGGGGATCTAACGACGAGCAGTACTTC. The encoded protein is CASRSSGGSNDEQYF.

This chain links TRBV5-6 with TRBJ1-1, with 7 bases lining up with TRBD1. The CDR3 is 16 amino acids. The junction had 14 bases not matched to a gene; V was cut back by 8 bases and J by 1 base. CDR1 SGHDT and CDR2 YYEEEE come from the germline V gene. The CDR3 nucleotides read TGTGCCAGTAGCCACGCGTGGAGGGACAGGAACACTGAAGCTTTCTTT. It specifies CASSHAWRDRNTEAFF.